This T cell receptor beta chain comes out of a study of shared clonotypes between healthy human individuals. Germline V gene sequence: CDR1 SGHTA, CDR2 FQGNSA. The CDR3 has 13 amino acids. V lost 6 bases to trimming and J lost 2 bases, with 11 bases between them. This clone occurred once. Measured with immunoSEQ multiplex PCR; TCRdb has only the in-frame clones, and not every one. The table includes about 870,000 clones, about 91% detected once. CD45RO-negative CD8 cells positively selected for CCR7 made up the naive population, which excluded terminally differentiated effector memory CD45RA+ cells. Input material: naive CD8+ T cells sorted from blood. The rearrangement joins TRBV7-2 to TRBJ2-7; D perhaps matches TRBD1 (5 bases). The receptor was isolated from a man aged 30-40 years in good health. The CDR3 bases are TGTGCCAGCAGGACGCAGGGAACCTACGAGCAGTACTTC. This translates into CASRTQGTYEQYF.